This T cell receptor (beta chain) was sequenced for a study of vaccination and CD4 T cells after COVID-19. The wider study: Post-vaccination specimens were collected at a median of around 72 days following dose two (range 14 to 241).

The treatment: roughly 10-day PBMC culture with coronavirus spike peptide pools or control peptides (ViraFEST assay). An Oncomine TCR Beta short-read assay was used to sequence the DNA from cultured CD4+ T cells. From the PCR reads, TCRdb called clonotypes with MiXCR, one entry per CDR3 protein. The sample records about 18,000 distinct CDR3 sequences, roughly two fifths being singletons. V lost 8 bases and J lost 2, with 13 bases in between. The CDR3 loop spans 13 amino acids. Germline CDR1 MNHNS, CDR2 SASEGT. Note on this clonotype: Its cognate antigen is unknown.

This sequence originates from a human donor who had recovered from COVID-19. The specimen comprised CD4+ T cells from blood, cultured in vitro, sampled after SARS-CoV-2 vaccination. The rearrangement links TRBV6-1 to TRBJ2-7; tentative D call: TRBD1 (5 bases). CDR3 loop: CASGHTGPYEQYF. Here the CDR3 DNA reads TGTGCCAGCGGACACACAGGACCCTACGAGCAGTACTTC.